The present TCR beta chain was sequenced within a study of blood T cells in healthy people across ages. As to this clonotype: No antigen is known for it.

Around 10 milliliters of peripheral blood were drawn from each donor. Together with a sample-barcoded 5' primer, a J-beta primer mix was included in a second PCR lasting about 6 to 11 cycles. TCRdb analysed the 5' RACE reads with MiXCR anew, one entry per CDR3 protein. Among 1,500,000 or so distinct CDR3 sequences, approximately 43% were seen once, and the ten largest hold about 4%. Trimming left V 2 bases short and J 3 bases short, with 15 bases between. The CDR3 runs to 15 residues. CDR1 is SGDLS, CDR2 YYNGEE, per germline. Broader study findings: Researchers judged that diversity estimates from one million T cells fell short of true values. No one knew whether donors had CMV, which possibly confounded expanded clonotype changes.

The source is a woman between 18 and 30 years old in good health. V is TRBV9 and J is TRBJ2-7; either TRBD1 or TRBD2 may fit D (7 bases each). Sequenced material: blood. The CDR3 spells CASSVSGTALYEQYF. As DNA, the CDR3 is TGTGCCAGCAGCGTCAGCGGGACAGCACTCTACGAGCAGTACTTC.